This paragraph reports one T cell receptor (beta chain). No cognate antigen has been identified for it. No qualities accompany the bases; no much larger clone lies one base away. Inclusive of the bounding cysteine and phenylalanine, the CDR3 is 15 residues long. Just CDR3 DNA is preserved here, 45 bases in frame from base 1. Based on the germline V gene, the CDR1 and CDR2 sequences are SGHDN and FVKESK. V is cut back by 4 bases and J by 2 bases, with 3 bases in the junction unmatched. This sample's time point label indicates: pretreatment peripheral blood. The cohort included 29 patients with locally advanced or metastatic urothelial carcinoma who were treated at Memorial Sloan Kettering on a trial protocol. Peripheral blood mononuclear cells were collected pretreatment and during treatment, at between 1 and 8 total time points per patient. The Qiagen DNeasy Blood extraction kit was used to purify genomic DNA from total PBMCs and tumor samples. PBMCs were collected pretreatment and during treatment, and were isolated and stored as previously described.

Synthetic TCR analog templates were spiked into each PCR to estimate absolute template abundance from read counts. TCRbeta CDR3 regions were amplified from genomic DNA with bias-controlled V and J gene primers using the immunoSEQ assay. Rearranged TCRbeta segments were sequenced at approximately 20X coverage. Concerning the study's data processing: Sequencing errors were corrected by clustering, and CDR3s were annotated against IMGT so that V, D and J genes could be assigned. Only productive TCRbeta rearrangements were used in downstream analyses, excluding out-of-frame or stop-codon sequences. Clonality was computed as one minus Shannon entropy normalized by the log of the number of unique productive sequences. Clones differing between time points or between blood and tumor were identified by Fisher's exact test with Benjamini-Hochberg correction at adjusted p below 0.01. In TCRdb, the immuneACCESS table is reduced to in-frame sequences with V and J assigned. These tables do not hold every clone; where another copy was compared, an unresolved V gene accounts for under half, and the others remain unexplained. The DNA gave D and trimming, while V, J and clone size come from that table. The sample includes just over 50,000 clones, with around 72% observed a single time. Jointly, the top ten make up under 4.5% of the sample.

The data were taken from a study of PD-L1 blockade in urothelial cancer (dated by TCRdb to 2016 to 2017). At the level of the whole study: All patients started therapy in about 2014 and received atezolizumab 1,200 mg intravenously every 3 weeks. Pretreatment tumor samples, along with matched peripheral blood serially collected before and after atezolizumab treatment, were subjected to TCR sequencing. An ECOG performance status of 0 or 1 was recorded for the patients, and 0 to 3 prior chemotherapy regimens had been received by the patients. About 90% of the roughly 29 patients were males with bladder-origin urothelial cancer, and about 65% of the 29 reported a prior smoking history. Roughly 10 patients reached durable clinical benefit, while some 19 patients did not. Somatic, immune and clinical correlates of response to PD-L1 blockade with atezolizumab in urothelial cancer were the focus of an exploratory multi-omic analysis. In the same patients, whole exome sequencing and RNA sequencing of pretreatment tumors were performed in addition to TCR sequencing. Progression-free survival longer than 6 months counted as durable clinical benefit, and TCR features were additionally tested against both progression-free and overall survival. Pretreatment blood TCR-seq was available for around 29 patients, at least one posttreatment blood collection was obtained for 25 or so patients, and tumor TCR-seq was available for 25 or so patients. Blood samples were analyzed at 3 weeks after treatment start (second dose) and at 6 weeks after treatment start. Blood samples yielded a median of around 150,000 T cells and more than 80,000 unique TCRs, with median clonality approximately 0.08. What the study reported, not specific to this receptor: At 3 weeks after the start of treatment, tumor-associated TCR clones in peripheral blood had expanded more in patients with durable benefit (n of about 22, p = 0.022). Improved progression-free and overall survival was associated with having pretreatment peripheral blood TCR clonality below the median. Because the sample size was small (n ≈ 27) and many exploratory analyses were performed, the results are intended to be hypothesis-generating.

Specimen: PBMCs, collected around atezolizumab (anti-PD-L1) treatment. This TCR was recovered from a man between 65 and 85 years old with urothelial cancer. This chain joins TRBV14 to TRBJ2-3; 10 central bases correspond to TRBD2. The CDR3 protein is CASSRTSGFTDTQYF. Here is the DNA: TGTGCCAGCAGCCGGACTAGCGGTTTCACAGATACGCAGTATTTT.